This TCR beta chain derives from a study of siplizumab effects on memory and regulatory T cells. Whole-study results and caveats: The diversity of naive T cells seemed greater than that of memory cells, and their alloresponse contribution seemed major. An assignable naive or memory phenotype was lacking in roughly 75-95% of proliferating CD4+ or CD8+ clones. Whether proliferating Tregs in siplizumab cultures suppress was not functionally confirmed. Alloreactive sequences from unstimulated CD4+ memory cells fell significantly with siplizumab.

Libraries were prepared by immunoSEQ multiplex PCR; TCRdb keeps only in-frame clonotypes and omits some of them. The table lists about 120,000 clones, roughly 94% of them singletons. Notes on this clone: Antigen specificity is unknown.

CDR1 is MGHRA and CDR2 is YSYEKL in the germline V gene. The CDR3 loop spans 16 amino acids. V was trimmed by 0 bases and J by 4 bases, leaving 13 bases between them. J is TRBJ1-5 and V is TRBV4-1, with D possibly TRBD1 on 6 matching bases. The receptor comes from a human donor in good health. The sample was non-Treg CD4+ T cells sorted from blood. CDR3 nucleotides: TGCGCCAGCAGCCAAGAAGGATTGAGGGGGAATCAGCCCCAGCATTTT. It yields the protein CASSQEGLRGNQPQHF.